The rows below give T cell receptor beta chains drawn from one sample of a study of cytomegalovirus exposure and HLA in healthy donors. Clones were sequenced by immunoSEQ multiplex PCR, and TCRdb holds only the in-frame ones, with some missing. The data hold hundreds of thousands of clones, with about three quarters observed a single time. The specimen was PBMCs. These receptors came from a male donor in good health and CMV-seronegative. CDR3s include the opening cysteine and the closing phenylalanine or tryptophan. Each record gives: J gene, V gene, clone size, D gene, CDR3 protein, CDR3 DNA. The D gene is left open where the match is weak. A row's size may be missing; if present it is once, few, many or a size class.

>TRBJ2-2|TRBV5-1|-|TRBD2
CASSITSGVNTGELFF
TGCGCCAGCAGCATTACTAGCGGGGTGAACACCGGGGAGCTGTTTTTT
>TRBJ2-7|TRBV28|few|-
CASSFSRWGDLASYEQYF
TGTGCCAGCAGTTTTAGTAGGTGGGGGGACCTTGCCTCCTACGAGCAGTACTTC
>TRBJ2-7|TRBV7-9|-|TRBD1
CASSLGQSSYEQYF
TGTGCCAGCAGCTTGGGACAGAGCTCCTACGAGCAGTACTTC
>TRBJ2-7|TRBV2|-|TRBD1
CASVRTGGSYEQYF
TGTGCCAGTGTCAGGACAGGGGGCTCGTACGAGCAGTACTTC
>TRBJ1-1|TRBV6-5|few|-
CASSRAPTGNTEAFF
TGTGCCAGCAGTCGAGCCCCGACAGGAAACACTGAAGCTTTCTTT
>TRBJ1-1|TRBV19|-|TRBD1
CASSRTGLNTEAFF
TGTGCCAGTAGTAGGACAGGCTTGAACACTGAAGCTTTCTTT
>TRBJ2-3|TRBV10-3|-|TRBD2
CAIGRGTDTQYF
TGTGCCATCGGGAGGGGAACAGATACGCAGTATTTT
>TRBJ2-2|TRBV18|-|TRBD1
CASSPLTGGHTGELFF
TGTGCCAGCTCACCACTTACAGGGGGGCACACCGGGGAGCTGTTTTTT
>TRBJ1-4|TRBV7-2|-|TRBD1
CASSSGNRGVNEKLFF
TGTGCCAGCAGCTCTGGAAACAGGGGAGTGAATGAAAAACTGTTTTTT
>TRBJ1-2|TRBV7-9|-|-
CASSLIRGYHGYTF
TGTGCCAGCAGTTTAATCAGGGGATATCATGGCTACACCTTC
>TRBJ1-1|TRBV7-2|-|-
CASSLAYMRVAFF
TGTGCCAGCAGCTTAGCGTACATGCGGGTGGCTTTCTTT
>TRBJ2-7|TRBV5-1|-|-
CASSPDSSSYEQYF
TGCGCCAGCAGCCCGGACAGTAGCTCCTACGAGCAGTACTTC
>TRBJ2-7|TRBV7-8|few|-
CASSFAGTYEQYF
TGTGCCAGCAGCTTTGCGGGGACCTACGAGCAGTACTTC
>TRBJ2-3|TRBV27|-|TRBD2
CASCRTSGPFGTQYF
TGTGCCAGCTGCCGGACTAGCGGGCCCTTTGGTACGCAGTATTTT
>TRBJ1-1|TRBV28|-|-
CASQNPLNTEAFF
TGTGCCAGCCAAAATCCCCTGAACACTGAAGCTTTCTTT
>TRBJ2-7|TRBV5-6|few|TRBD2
CASSPPGLAGRRGRDEQYF
TGTGCCAGCAGCCCCCCGGGACTAGCGGGAAGGAGGGGACGCGACGAGCAGTACTTC
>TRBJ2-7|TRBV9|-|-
CASSVGGGGSYEQYF
TGTGCCAGCAGCGTAGGTGGTGGGGGGTCCTACGAGCAGTACTTC
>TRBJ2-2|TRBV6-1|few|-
CASSEPLRGANTGELFF
TGTGCCAGCAGTGAGCCGCTCCGGGGGGCAAACACCGGGGAGCTGTTTTTT
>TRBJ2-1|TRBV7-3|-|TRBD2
CASSAKHKSGTSGSRSYNEQFF
TGTGCCAGCAGCGCCAAGCATAAATCCGGGACTAGCGGGAGTCGCTCCTACAATGAGCAGTTCTTC
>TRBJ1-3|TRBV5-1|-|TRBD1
CASSWHTGGSSGNTIYF
TGCGCCAGCAGCTGGCACACAGGGGGCTCCTCTGGAAACACCATATATTTT
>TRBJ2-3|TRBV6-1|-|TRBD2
CASSLAGGTDTQYF
TGTGCCAGCTCGTTAGCGGGGGGCACAGATACGCAGTATTTT
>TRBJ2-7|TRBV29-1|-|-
CSVEDASASSYEQYF
TGCAGCGTTGAAGATGCTAGCGCGAGCTCCTACGAGCAGTACTTC
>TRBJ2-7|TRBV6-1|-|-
CASWRASTYEQYF
TGTGCCAGCTGGCGGGCCTCTACCTACGAGCAGTACTTC
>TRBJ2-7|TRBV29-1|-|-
CSVSTDHAYEQYF
TGCAGCGTTAGTACAGACCATGCCTACGAGCAGTACTTC
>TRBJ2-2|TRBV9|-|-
CASSALQQVTGELFF
TGTGCCAGCAGCGCCCTGCAACAGGTGACCGGGGAGCTGTTTTTT
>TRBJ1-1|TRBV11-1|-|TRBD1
CASSPRTGTNTEAFF
TGTGCCAGCAGCCCCCGGACAGGTACGAACACTGAAGCTTTCTTT
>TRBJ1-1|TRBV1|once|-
CTSSRVTGDGTEAFF
TGCACCAGCAGCCGGGTAACAGGGGACGGCACTGAAGCTTTCTTT
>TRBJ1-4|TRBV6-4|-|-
CASSAQGVATNEKLFF
TGTGCCAGCAGTGCCCAAGGGGTTGCAACTAATGAAAAACTGTTTTTT
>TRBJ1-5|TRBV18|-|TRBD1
CASSHQGAGTGGQKQPQHF
TGTGCCAGCTCACACCAAGGAGCCGGGACAGGGGGCCAGAAGCAGCCCCAGCATTTT
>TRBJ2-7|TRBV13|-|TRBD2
CASSHRRGLAAYEQYF
TGTGCCAGCAGCCATCGCCGCGGACTAGCGGCCTACGAGCAGTACTTC
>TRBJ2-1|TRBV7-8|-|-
CASSHRENEQFF
TGTGCCAGCAGTCACCGGGAGAATGAGCAGTTCTTC
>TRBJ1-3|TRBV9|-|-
CASSVTQGYVGNTIYF
TGTGCCAGCAGCGTTACCCAGGGGTATGTTGGAAACACCATATATTTT
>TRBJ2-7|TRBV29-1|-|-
CSVVSDIYEQYF
TGCAGCGTTGTATCTGACATCTACGAGCAGTACTTC
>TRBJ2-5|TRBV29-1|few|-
CSSRAGETQYF
TGCAGCTCCAGGGCGGGGGAGACCCAGTACTTC
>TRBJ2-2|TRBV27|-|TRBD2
CASSPSGRAVTGELFF
TGTGCCAGCAGTCCTAGCGGGAGGGCCGTTACCGGGGAGCTGTTTTTT
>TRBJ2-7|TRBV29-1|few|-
CSVEGASYEQYF
TGCAGCGTTGAAGGGGCGAGTTACGAGCAGTACTTC
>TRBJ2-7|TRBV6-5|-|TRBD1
CASSYPGQGAPYEQYF
TGTGCCAGCAGTTACCCGGGACAGGGGGCCCCCTACGAGCAGTACTTC
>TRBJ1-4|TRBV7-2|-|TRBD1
CASKGQGGDEKLFF
TGTGCCAGCAAAGGACAGGGTGGGGATGAAAAACTGTTTTTT
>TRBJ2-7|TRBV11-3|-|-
CASSPSYEQYF
TGTGCCAGCAGCCCGTCCTACGAGCAGTACTTC
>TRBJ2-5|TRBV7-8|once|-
CASSRGPDQETQYF
TGTGCCAGCAGCCGAGGGCCCGACCAAGAGACCCAGTACTTC
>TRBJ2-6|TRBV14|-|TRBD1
CASSQQGAPGANVLTF
TGTGCCAGCAGCCAACAGGGGGCCCCTGGGGCCAACGTCCTGACTTTC
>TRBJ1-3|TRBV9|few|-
CASGPGYSGNTIYF
TGTGCCAGCGGGCCCGGATACTCTGGAAACACCATATATTTT
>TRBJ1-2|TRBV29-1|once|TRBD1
CSVGQGGGVYGYTF
TGCAGCGTCGGACAGGGTGGAGGGGTCTATGGCTACACCTTC
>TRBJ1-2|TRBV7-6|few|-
CASSLGRSDSNYGYTF
TGTGCCAGCAGCTTAGGTCGGTCAGACTCTAACTATGGCTACACCTTC
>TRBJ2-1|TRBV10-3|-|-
CAISELTRSGNNEQFF
TGTGCCATCAGTGAATTAACTAGGAGTGGTAACAATGAGCAGTTCTTC
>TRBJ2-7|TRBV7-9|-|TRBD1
CASSPPDRAPYEQYF
TGTGCCAGCAGCCCACCCGACAGGGCACCCTACGAGCAGTACTTC
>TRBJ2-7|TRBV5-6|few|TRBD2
CASSLETSGNYEQYF
TGTGCCAGCAGCTTGGAAACTAGCGGGAACTACGAGCAGTACTTC
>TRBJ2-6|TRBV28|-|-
CASSLVLAELHSGANVLTF
TGTGCCAGCAGTTTAGTGTTGGCGGAACTCCACTCTGGGGCCAACGTCCTGACTTTC
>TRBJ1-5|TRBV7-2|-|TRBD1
CASSSTDRGRLHQPQHF
TGTGCCAGCAGCTCAACCGACAGGGGGCGCCTACATCAGCCCCAGCATTTT
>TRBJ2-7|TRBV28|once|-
CASSSSGEQYF
TGTGCCAGCAGTAGTAGCGGCGAGCAGTACTTC
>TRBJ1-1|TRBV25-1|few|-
CASSERVERTDEAFF
TGTGCCAGCAGTGAACGGGTTGAAAGGACAGATGAAGCTTTCTTT
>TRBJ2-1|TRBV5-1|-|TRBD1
CASSLREGQGYNEQFF
TGCGCCAGCAGCTTGCGGGAGGGACAGGGGTACAATGAGCAGTTCTTC
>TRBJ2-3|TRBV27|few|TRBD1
CASRTQRGDRGLTDTQYF
TGTGCCAGCAGGACGCAAAGGGGGGACAGGGGGCTGACAGATACGCAGTATTTT